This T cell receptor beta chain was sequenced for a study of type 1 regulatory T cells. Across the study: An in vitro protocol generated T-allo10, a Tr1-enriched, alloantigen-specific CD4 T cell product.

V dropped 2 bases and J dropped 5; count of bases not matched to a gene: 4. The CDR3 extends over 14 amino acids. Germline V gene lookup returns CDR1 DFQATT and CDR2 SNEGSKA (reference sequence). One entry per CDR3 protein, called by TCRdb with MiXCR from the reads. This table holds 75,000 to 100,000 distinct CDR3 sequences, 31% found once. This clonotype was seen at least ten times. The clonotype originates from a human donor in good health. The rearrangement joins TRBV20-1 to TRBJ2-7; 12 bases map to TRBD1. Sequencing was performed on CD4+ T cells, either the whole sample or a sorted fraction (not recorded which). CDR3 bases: TGCAGTGCTAGAAAGGGACAGGGGGCCAACGAGCAGTACTTC. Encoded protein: CSARKGQGANEQYF.